The 17 T cell receptor beta chains listed next were all sequenced from one sample in a study of blood T cell repertoires in COVID-19. Measured with immunoSEQ multiplex PCR; TCRdb has only the in-frame clones, and not every one. The sample holds some 340,000 clones, over 70% seen once. Sequenced material: peripheral blood. The receptors stem from a man aged 25 to 45 with active or convalescent COVID-19.

The table lists this clone with a few counts. The V gene is TRBV9, the J gene TRBJ1-4, with unresolved D. CDR3 length: 14 residues. Germline lookup yields CDR1 SGDLS and CDR2 YYNGEE. Trimming took 4 bases from V and 8 from J, leaving 15 bases between them. In nucleotides, the CDR3 is TGTGCCAGCAGCCCCTCAAGCGGTTACGAAAAACTGTTTTTT. It codes for CASSPSSGYEKLFF.

The rearrangement links TRBV27 to TRBJ1-5; the match to TRBD1 covers 9 bases. Germline CDR1 and CDR2: MNHEY and SMNVEV (reference sequence). The ends lost 5 bases at V and 2 bases at J; junction bases unmatched: 7. The CDR3 totals 16 residues. CDR3 residues: CASSPRRDRGNQPQHF. CDR3 sequence (DNA): TGTGCCAGCAGTCCAAGACGGGACAGGGGCAATCAGCCCCAGCATTTT.

V usage is TRBV6-1 and J usage is TRBJ1-5; a weak D match, TRBD1 (5 bases). The CDR3 has 13 residues. Germline V gene lookup returns CDR1 MNHNS and CDR2 SASEGT. The ends were cut back, 2 bases at V and 7 bases at J, with 9 bases in the middle. The CDR3 DNA reads TGTGCCAGCAGTGAACTAGGGGCCCAGCCCCAGCATTTT. Amino acids: CASSELGAQPQHF.

V gene TRBV28 combines with J gene TRBJ2-1, with a tentative D call TRBD2 (5 bases). Germline values: CDR1 MDHEN, CDR2 SYDVKM. The CDR3 is 14 residues long. Trimming took off 1 base at V and 8 bases at J, with 12 bases between the two ends. In DNA form, the CDR3 reads TGTGCCAGCAGTTTATACTCCACCGGGGATGAGCAGTTCTTC. Its translation: CASSLYSTGDEQFF.

The chain links TRBV18 to TRBJ2-3, with 8 bases aligning to TRBD1. The V gene's germline CDR1 is KGHSH and CDR2 LQKENI. The CDR3 spans 16 residues. Trimming cost V 3 bases and J 7 bases; bases outside gene matches: 12. The CDR3 sequence: CASSPRQGTLSNTQYF. The CDR3 DNA sequence: TGTGCCAGCTCACCCCGACAGGGGACGTTATCAAATACGCAGTATTTT.

The chain carries TRBV19 and TRBJ2-5, with 9 bases identical to TRBD2. The germline gives CDR1 LNHDA, CDR2 SQIVND (reference sequence). Trimming took 4 bases from V and 5 from J; bases not matched to a gene: 11. The CDR3 runs to 16 residues. CDR3 DNA sequence: TGTGCCAGTAGTACAAGCGGGGGGTCCCCGGGGGAGACCCAGTACTTC. Translating gives CASSTSGGSPGETQYF.

The rearrangement links TRBV19 to TRBJ2-5; D remains unclear. The V and J ends lost 0 bases and 2 bases respectively, with 4 bases between them. The CDR3 has 13 amino acids. Germline-derived CDR1 and CDR2 are LNHDA and SQIVND (reference sequence). The CDR3: CASSIDQQETQYF. The CDR3 DNA sequence: TGTGCCAGTAGTATAGATCAGCAAGAGACCCAGTACTTC.

The chain links TRBV30 to TRBJ1-2; D gene unclear. Trimming stripped 0 bases from V and 8 bases from J, with 10 bases between. Germline CDR1 reads GTSNPN; CDR2 reads SVGIG (reference sequence). The CDR3 is made up of 12 amino acids. Written as DNA, the CDR3 is TGTGCCTGGAGTGTTTTGGGAGAAGGCTACACCTTC. Amino acid sequence: CAWSVLGEGYTF.

The V call is TRBV6-5, the J call TRBJ2-7, with 9 bases matching TRBD1. Germline V CDR1 and CDR2: MNHEY, SVGAGI. The CDR3 is 15 residues long. V lost 6 bases to trimming and J lost 7 bases; unmatched junction nucleotides: 13. CDR3 coding DNA: TGTGCCAGCAGGGAGAAAGGGACAGGGTTACTTGAGCAGTACTTC. Protein: CASREKGTGLLEQYF.

The chain has TRBV24-1 and TRBJ2-2, with TRBD2 as a possible D gene (5 bases). Germline loops: CDR1 KGHDR, CDR2 SFDVKD. The V end lost 5 bases, the J end lost 8 bases, and 20 bases lay between the germline ends. The CDR3 has 16 residues. The CDR3 sequence is CATSAAGLPSTGELFF. In DNA, the CDR3 is TGTGCCACCAGTGCTGCCGGACTCCCTTCGACTGGGGAGCTGTTTTTT.

This clone was recorded a few times. The chain has TRBV7-8 and TRBJ1-2; 7 bases line up with TRBD1. The CDR3 consists of 13 residues. V gave up 5 bases and J gave up 14 bases; unmatched junction bases: 14. The germline V gene encodes CDR1 SGHVS and CDR2 FQNEAQ. The CDR3 reads CASSPSLSGGGTF. CDR3 sequence (DNA): TGTGCCAGCAGCCCCAGCTTGTCAGGGGGAGGAACCTTC.

The genes are TRBV3-1 (or the pseudogene TRBV3-2) and TRBJ2-7; 7 bases map to TRBD2. This CDR3 comprises 15 residues. Germline trimming cut 4 bases from V and 3 bases from J; bases unmatched to any gene: 9. CDR1 and CDR2 from the germline V gene are LGHDT and YNNKEL (reference sequence). CDR3 sequence: CASSLTSEPNYEQYF. The CDR3 coding sequence is TGTGCCAGCAGCCTCACTAGCGAACCGAACTACGAGCAGTACTTC.

The chain is built from TRBV5-4 and TRBJ2-7, with 9 bases identical to TRBD2. Trimming at V came to 3 bases and at J to 0 bases, leaving 7 bases not matched to a gene. CDR1 and CDR2 from the germline V gene are SGHNT and YYREEE (reference sequence). The CDR3 spans 16 residues. CDR3 loop: CASSSEPGLASYEQYF. The CDR3 DNA is TGTGCCAGCAGCTCCGAACCGGGACTAGCCTCCTACGAGCAGTACTTC.

The CDR3, as DNA: TGTGCCAGCAGCCCGACGGGACAGGTGAACGAGCAGTACTTC. Translated, it gives CASSPTGQVNEQYF. V is TRBV9 and J is TRBJ2-7; 8 nucleotides align to TRBD1. Germline CDR1 is SGDLS and CDR2 is YYNGEE. The CDR3 has 14 residues. The junction had 8 bases not matched to a gene; V was cut back by 4 bases and J by 5 bases.

This clone was counted a few times. The genes are TRBV28 and TRBJ1-5; tentatively, D is TRBD1 (5 bases). From germline, CDR1 is MDHEN and CDR2 SYDVKM. Trimming took 3 bases from V and 2 from J, leaving 20 bases between them. CDR3 length: 18 amino acids. The CDR3 region has the DNA TGTGCCAGCAGTTTGTTCGCCCCAGGGATTATGGGCAATCAGCCCCAGCATTTT. Protein sequence: CASSLFAPGIMGNQPQHF.

This chain connects TRBV7-8 to TRBJ1-1; D perhaps matches TRBD1 (5 bases). The CDR3 consists of 13 residues. Germline V gene sequence: CDR1 SGHVS, CDR2 FQNEAQ. Trimming stripped 5 bases from V and 6 bases from J, with 13 bases between. CDR3 amino acids: CASSPAGGSEAFF. The CDR3 bases are TGTGCCAGCAGCCCCGCCGGGGGATCTGAAGCTTTCTTT.

This chain joins TRBV5-1 and TRBJ1-4; D call uncertain. The CDR3 contains 14 residues. With 3 bases removed from V and 8 bases from J, the gap between germline ends came to 14 bases. Germline V gene data show CDR1 as SGHRS and CDR2 as YFSETQ. In DNA, the CDR3 is TGCGCCAGCAGCTACGGGGTCCTCGCGGAAAAACTGTTTTTT. Its translation: CASSYGVLAEKLFF.